This TCR beta chain derives from a study of T-cell memory formation after mild COVID-19. As for the study in general: The two donors had largely donor-specific TCR clusters. Broader study findings: Memory from before infection featured some responding clones, which suggests cross-reactive memory joined.

This clonotype was observed a few times. Its antigen is not identified. The germline CDR1 and CDR2 sequences are LGHDT and YNNKEL (reference sequence). The CDR3 is 16 residues long. Between the trimmed V and J ends, which lost 2 bases and 4 bases, there was a span of 17 bases. TCRdb passed the 5' RACE reads through MiXCR, listing each CDR3 protein once. The table records hundreds of thousands of distinct CDR3 sequences, less than 20% of them present only once. Material: PBMCs or a T cell subset sorted from them (not recorded which). V is TRBV3-1 and J is TRBJ2-5, with a weak D call TRBD1 (6 bases). This receptor was taken from a man younger than 35 who had mild COVID-19 (a few samples of this study predate the infection). Cell type and time point are not known. CDR3 DNA: TGTGCCAGCAGCCAATATACAGGGAACGCGGGAGAGACCCAGTACTTC. Translating gives CASSQYTGNAGETQYF.